This T cell receptor beta chain emerged from a study of cytomegalovirus exposure and HLA in healthy donors. Germline CDR1 reads MNHEY; CDR2 reads SMNVEV (reference sequence). V gave up 3 bases and J gave up 9 bases, with 21 bases separating them. The CDR3 contains 16 residues. On this clone: The antigen remains unidentified.

Study-wide results and limits: Because they were indistinguishable, some V segments, including TRBV6-2 and TRBV6-3, were excluded. Productive rates of about 90% or about 30% were seen for most TCR beta V segments in an earlier analysis. CMV antigen specificity was confirmed in vitro for a few CMV-associated chains. A missense variant in DCLRE1C was later tied to TCR beta V- and J-gene trimming.

The PCR was carried out with 60 Vbeta primers and 13 Jbeta primers. Generated by immunoSEQ multiplex PCR, the TCRdb table keeps only in-frame clones and is missing some. The sample lists 130,000 to 150,000 clones, around 72% occurring once. Material for sequencing was PBMCs. The receptor was isolated from a human donor in good health. This chain links TRBV27 with TRBJ2-1; perhaps TRBD2 as D (6 bases). The CDR3 DNA sequence: TGTGCCAGCAGTTTTGCGGGTGCGGGGACTTCCATTGAGCAGTTCTTC. Its protein product is CASSFAGAGTSIEQFF.